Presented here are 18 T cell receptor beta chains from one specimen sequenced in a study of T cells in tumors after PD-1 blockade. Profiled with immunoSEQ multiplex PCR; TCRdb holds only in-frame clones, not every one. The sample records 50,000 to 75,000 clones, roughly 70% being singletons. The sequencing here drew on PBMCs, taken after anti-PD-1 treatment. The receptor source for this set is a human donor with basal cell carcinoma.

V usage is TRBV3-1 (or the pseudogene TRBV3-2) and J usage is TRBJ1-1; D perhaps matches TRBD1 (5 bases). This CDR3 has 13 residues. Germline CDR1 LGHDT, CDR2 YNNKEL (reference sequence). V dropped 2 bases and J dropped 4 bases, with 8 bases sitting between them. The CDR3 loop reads CASSQRGVTEAFF. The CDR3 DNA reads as TGTGCCAGCAGCCAAAGGGGAGTCACTGAAGCTTTCTTT.

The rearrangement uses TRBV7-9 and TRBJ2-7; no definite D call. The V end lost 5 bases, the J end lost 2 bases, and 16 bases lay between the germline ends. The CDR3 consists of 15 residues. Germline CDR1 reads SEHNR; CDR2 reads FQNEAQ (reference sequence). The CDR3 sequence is CASSPVATVPYEQYF. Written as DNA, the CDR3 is TGTGCCAGCAGCCCGGTGGCAACAGTCCCCTACGAGCAGTACTTC.

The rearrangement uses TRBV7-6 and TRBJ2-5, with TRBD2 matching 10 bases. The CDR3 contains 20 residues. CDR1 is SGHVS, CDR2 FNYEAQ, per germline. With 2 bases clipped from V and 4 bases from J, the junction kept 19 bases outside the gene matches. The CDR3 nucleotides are TGTGCCAGCAGCTTAAGGCCCCCGGGAGGAAGCGGGGGGGCGGGAGAGACCCAGTACTTC. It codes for CASSLRPPGGSGGAGETQYF. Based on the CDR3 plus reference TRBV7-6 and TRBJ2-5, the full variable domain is GAGVSQSPRYKVTKRGQDVALRCDPISGHVSLYWYRQALGQGPEFLTYFNYEAQQDKSGLPNDRFSAERPEGSISTLTIQRTEQRDSAMYRCASSLRPPGGSGGAGETQYFGPGTRLLVL.

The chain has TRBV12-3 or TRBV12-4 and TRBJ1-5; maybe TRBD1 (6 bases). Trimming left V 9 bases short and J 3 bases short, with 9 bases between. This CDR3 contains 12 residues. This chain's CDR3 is CASGTPNQPQHF. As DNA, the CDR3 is TGTGCCAGTGGGACACCCAATCAGCCCCAGCATTTT.

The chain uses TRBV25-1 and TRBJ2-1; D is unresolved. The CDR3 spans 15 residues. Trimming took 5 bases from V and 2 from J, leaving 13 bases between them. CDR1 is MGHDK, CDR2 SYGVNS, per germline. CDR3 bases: TGTGCCAGCAGTTTTCCTGTTGGGACCTACAATGAGCAGTTCTTC. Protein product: CASSFPVGTYNEQFF.

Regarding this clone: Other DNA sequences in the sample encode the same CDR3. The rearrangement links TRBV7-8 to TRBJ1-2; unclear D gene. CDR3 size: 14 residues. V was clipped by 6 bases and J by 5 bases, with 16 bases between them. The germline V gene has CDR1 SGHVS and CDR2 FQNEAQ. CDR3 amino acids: CASSQDRINYGYTF. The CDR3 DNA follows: TGTGCCAGCAGTCAGGACCGAATTAATTATGGCTACACCTTC.

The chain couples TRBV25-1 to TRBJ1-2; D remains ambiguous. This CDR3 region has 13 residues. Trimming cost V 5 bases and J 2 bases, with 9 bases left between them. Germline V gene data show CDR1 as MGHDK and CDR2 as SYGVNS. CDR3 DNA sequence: TGTGCCAGCAGTCGGGGTTTAAACTATGGCTACACCTTC. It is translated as CASSRGLNYGYTF.

CDR3 nucleotides: TGCGCCAGCAGCCTAAACAGGGTCCCTAGCACAGATACGCAGTATTTT. Protein: CASSLNRVPSTDTQYF. The rearrangement uses TRBV4-1 and TRBJ2-3, with TRBD1 as a possible D gene (6 bases). Germline V lookup: CDR1 MGHRA, CDR2 YSYEKL. CDR3 size: 16 residues. V lost 4 bases to trimming and J lost 0 bases, with 14 bases between them.

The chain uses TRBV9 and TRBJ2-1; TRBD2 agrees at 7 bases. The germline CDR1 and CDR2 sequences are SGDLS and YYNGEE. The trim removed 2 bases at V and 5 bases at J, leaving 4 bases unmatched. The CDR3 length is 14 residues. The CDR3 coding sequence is TGTGCCAGCAGCGTTGGCGGGGGTAACAATGAGCAGTTCTTC. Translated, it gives CASSVGGGNNEQFF.

CDR3: CASSLDRSGEQYF. CDR3 DNA: TGTGCCAGCAGCTTAGATAGGTCTGGGGAGCAGTACTTC. V gene TRBV11-3 combines with J gene TRBJ2-7, with unresolved D. The CDR3 is 13 residues long. Trimming pared 0 bases from V and 7 bases from J, leaving 10 bases between. CDR1 is SGHNT and CDR2 is YENEEA in the germline V gene.

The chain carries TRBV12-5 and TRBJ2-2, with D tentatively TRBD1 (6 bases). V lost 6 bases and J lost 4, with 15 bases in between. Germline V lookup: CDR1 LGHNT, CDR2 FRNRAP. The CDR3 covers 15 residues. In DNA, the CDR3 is TGTGCTAGTGGATCAGATTACAGGGCCACCGGGGAGCTGTTTTTT. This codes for CASGSDYRATGELFF.

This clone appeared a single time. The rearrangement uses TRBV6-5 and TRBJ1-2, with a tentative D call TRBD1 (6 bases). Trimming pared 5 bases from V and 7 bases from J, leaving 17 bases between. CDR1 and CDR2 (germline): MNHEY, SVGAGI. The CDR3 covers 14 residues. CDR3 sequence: CASSPPGGGGGYTF. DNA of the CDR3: TGTGCCAGCAGTCCCCCAGGAGGGGGGGGTGGCTACACCTTC.

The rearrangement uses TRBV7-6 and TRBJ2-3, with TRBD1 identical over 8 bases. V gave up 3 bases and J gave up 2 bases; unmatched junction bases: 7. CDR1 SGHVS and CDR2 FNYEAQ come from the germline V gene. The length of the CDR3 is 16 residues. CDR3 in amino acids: CASSFGQGGITDTQYF. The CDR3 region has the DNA TGTGCCAGCAGCTTTGGACAGGGTGGTATCACAGATACGCAGTATTTT. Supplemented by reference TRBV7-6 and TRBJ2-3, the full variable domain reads GAGVSQSPRYKVTKRGQDVALRCDPISGHVSLYWYRQALGQGPEFLTYFNYEAQQDKSGLPNDRFSAERPEGSISTLTIQRTEQRDSAMYRCASSFGQGGITDTQYFGPGTRLTVL.

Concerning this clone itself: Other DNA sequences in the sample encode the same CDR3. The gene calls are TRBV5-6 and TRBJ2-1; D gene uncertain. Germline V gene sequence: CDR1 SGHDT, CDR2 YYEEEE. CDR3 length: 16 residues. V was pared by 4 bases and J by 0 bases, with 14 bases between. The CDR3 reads CASSPRTGSSYNEQFF. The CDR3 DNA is TGTGCCAGCAGCCCTCGGACGGGTAGCTCCTACAATGAGCAGTTCTTC.

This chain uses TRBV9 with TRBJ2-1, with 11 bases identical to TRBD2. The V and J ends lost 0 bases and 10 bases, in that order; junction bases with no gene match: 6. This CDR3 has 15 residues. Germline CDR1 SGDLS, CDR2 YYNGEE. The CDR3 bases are TGTGCCAGCAGCGTAGTGGCACTAGCGGGGGAGGAGCAGTTCTTC. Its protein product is CASSVVALAGEEQFF.

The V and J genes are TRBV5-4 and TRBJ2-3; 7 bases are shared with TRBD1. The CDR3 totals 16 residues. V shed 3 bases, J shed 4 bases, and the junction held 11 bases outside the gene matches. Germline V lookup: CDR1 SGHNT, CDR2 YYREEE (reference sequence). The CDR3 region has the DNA TGTGCCAGCAGCTCTAGGGGCAGGGGGAAACCAGATACGCAGTATTTT. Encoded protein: CASSSRGRGKPDTQYF.

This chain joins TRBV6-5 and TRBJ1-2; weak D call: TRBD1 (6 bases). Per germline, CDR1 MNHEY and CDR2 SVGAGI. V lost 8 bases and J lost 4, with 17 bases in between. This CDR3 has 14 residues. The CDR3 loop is CASLDRAATYGYTF. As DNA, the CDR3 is TGTGCCAGCTTGGACAGAGCCGCGACCTATGGCTACACCTTC.

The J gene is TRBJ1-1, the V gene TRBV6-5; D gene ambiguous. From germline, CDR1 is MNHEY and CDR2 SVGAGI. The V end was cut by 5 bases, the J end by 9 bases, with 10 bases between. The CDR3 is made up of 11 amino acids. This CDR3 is CASSHQMQAFF. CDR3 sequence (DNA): TGTGCCAGCAGTCATCAGATGCAAGCTTTCTTT.